Shown below are 29 T cell receptor beta chains from a single sample sequenced in a study of T cell clonotyping in hematopoietic cell transplantation. TCRdb's copy holds only in-frame clones and misses some; the assay was immunoSEQ multiplex PCR. This sample yields about 44,000 clones, of which roughly 94% are seen a single time; approximately 0.8% belongs to the top ten. The specimen was peripheral blood mononuclear cells. The receptors were gathered from a woman between 50 and 59 years old in good health. Some clones in this sample may be carry-over from other donors' samples.

The DNA for the CDR3 is TGTGCCAGCAAGAGCGGGGGGGGTACCGGGGAGCTGTTTTTT. This translates into CASKSGGGTGELFF. V and J are TRBV6-5 and TRBJ2-2; 10 positions match TRBD2. The CDR3 consists of 14 residues. Per the germline V gene, CDR1 is MNHEY and CDR2 is SVGAGI. J lost 5 bases, V lost 7 bases, and 4 bases had no gene match.

CDR3 bases: TGTGCCAGCAGCTTGGAGTCCCGTTTTGGCCAAGGCTATGGCTACACCTTC. Protein sequence: CASSLESRFGQGYGYTF. The chain couples TRBV5-6 to TRBJ1-2, with no clear D. The V gene's germline CDR1 is SGHDT and CDR2 YYEEEE. Trimming shortened V by 0 bases and J by 4 bases, and 19 bases separated the two germline ends. CDR3 size: 17 residues.

The gene calls are TRBV9 and TRBJ2-1; TRBD2 aligns across 8 bases. The CDR3 spans 13 residues. J lost 9 bases, V lost 3 bases, and 5 bases had no gene match. Per germline, CDR1 SGDLS and CDR2 YYNGEE. Here the CDR3 reads CASSDPGGLEQFF. The CDR3 DNA reads as TGTGCCAGCAGCGATCCGGGGGGGCTTGAGCAGTTCTTC.

The genes are TRBV7-2 and TRBJ1-2, with TRBD1 identical over 8 bases. Germline CDR1 SGHTA, CDR2 FQGNSA. V shed 5 bases and J 5 bases; nucleotides not matched to a gene: 7. This CDR3 has 14 residues. The CDR3 is CASSLPTGAYGYTF. For the CDR3, the DNA is TGTGCCAGCAGCCTTCCGACAGGGGCGTATGGCTACACCTTC.

The chain recombines TRBV4-2 with TRBJ2-5; a possible D gene is TRBD2 (6 bases). V gave up 5 bases and J gave up 1 base, with 20 bases separating them. CDR1 and CDR2 (germline): LGHNA, YNFKEQ. This CDR3 spans 17 amino acids. CDR3 loop: CASSSTGGVQAQETQYF. CDR3 bases: TGTGCCAGCAGCTCTACCGGCGGGGTACAGGCCCAAGAGACCCAGTACTTC.

The chain recombines TRBV6-1 with TRBJ2-3; TRBD2 matches at 11 bases. The CDR3 contains 17 residues. CDR1 MNHNS and CDR2 SASEGT come from the germline V gene. The junction had 9 bases not matched to a gene; V was cut back by 2 bases and J by 5 bases. The CDR3 loop is CASSESLAGGRRDTQYF. The CDR3 DNA sequence: TGTGCCAGCAGTGAATCCTTAGCGGGGGGGCGACGAGATACGCAGTATTTT.

This chain joins TRBV19 and TRBJ1-2, with D tentatively TRBD1 (5 bases). V lost 3 bases, J lost 4 bases, and 9 bases lay in between. CDR1 is LNHDA, CDR2 SQIVND, per germline (reference sequence). This CDR3 is 13 amino acids long. CDR3 region: CASSIRDSYGYTF. The CDR3 coding sequence is TGTGCCAGTAGTATTAGGGACTCCTATGGCTACACCTTC.

The chain links TRBV7-2 to TRBJ2-7; no clear D. Per the germline V gene, CDR1 is SGHTA and CDR2 is FQGNSA. V lost 3 bases and J 2 bases, leaving 11 bases between the germline ends. CDR3 length: 14 amino acids. The CDR3 protein is CASSLAVFPYEQYF. For the CDR3, the DNA is TGTGCCAGCAGCTTGGCGGTATTTCCCTACGAGCAGTACTTC.

The V gene is TRBV7-9, the J gene TRBJ1-6, with D hard to call. V was cut by 4 bases and J by 1 base, with 11 bases left in between. Looked up from germline, CDR1 is SEHNR and CDR2 is FQNEAQ (reference sequence). The CDR3 spans 16 residues. CDR3 region: CASSSDLTSYNSPLHF. The CDR3 nucleotides are TGTGCCAGCAGCTCGGATTTGACGTCCTATAATTCACCCCTCCACTTT. Variable domain in full (rest from reference TRBV7-9 and TRBJ1-6): DTGVSQNPRHKITKRGQNVTFRCDPISEHNRLYWYRQTLGQGPEFLTYFQNEAQLEKSRLLSDRFSAERPKGSFSTLEIQRTEQGDSAMYLCASSSDLTSYNSPLHFGNGTRLTVT.

The rearrangement uses TRBV28 and TRBJ2-1; 8 bases agree with TRBD2. The germline CDR1 and CDR2 sequences are MDHEN and SYDVKM. Trimming took 7 bases from V and 5 from J; bases not matched to a gene: 4. This CDR3 comprises 13 residues. The CDR3 DNA follows: TGTGCCAGCATGGCGGGGGGCAACAATGAGCAGTTCTTC. It yields the protein CASMAGGNNEQFF. The whole variable domain, remainder taken from reference TRBV28 and TRBJ2-1, is DVKVTQSSRYLVKRTGEKVFLECVQDMDHENMFWYRQDPGLGLRLIYFSYDVKMKEKGDIPEGYSVSREKKERFSLILESASTNQTSMYLCASMAGGNNEQFFGPGTRLTVL.

This chain links TRBV7-3 with TRBJ1-1; the D gene is possibly TRBD1 (5 bases). Germline V CDR1 and CDR2: SGHTA, FQGTGA. V lost 2 bases and J 4 bases, leaving 11 bases between the germline ends. The CDR3 runs to 14 residues. CDR3 sequence (DNA): TGTGCCAGCAGCTTAGGGGGGGGGAGCACTGAAGCTTTCTTT. Amino acid sequence: CASSLGGGSTEAFF.

The chain combines TRBV29-1 with TRBJ2-4; no clear D gene. The V gene's germline CDR1 is SQVTM and CDR2 ANQGSEA. V dropped 2 bases and J dropped 0 bases, with 5 bases sitting between them. This CDR3 has 13 residues. In DNA form, the CDR3 reads TGCAGCGTTGAAACAAAAGCCAAAAACATTCAGTACTTC. Its protein is CSVETKAKNIQYF.

The CDR3 sequence is CASSLLAGDSYEQYF. CDR3 coding DNA: TGTGCCAGCAGCTTATTGGCGGGGGACTCCTACGAGCAGTACTTC. The chain carries TRBV7-2 and TRBJ2-7, with 7 bases that match TRBD2. The CDR3 is 15 residues long. The V and J ends lost 2 bases and 0 bases, in that order; junction bases with no gene match: 4. The germline CDR1 and CDR2 sequences are SGHTA and FQGNSA.

This clone was recorded once. The V gene is TRBV27, the J gene TRBJ2-1; 10 bases align to TRBD2. This CDR3 is built from 16 residues. Germline trimming cut 6 bases from V and 8 bases from J; bases unmatched to any gene: 13. Germline CDR1 and CDR2: MNHEY and SMNVEV (reference sequence). CDR3 sequence (DNA): TGTGCCAGCAGCGTTAGCGGGGGGCCATCAGGCCATGAGCAGTTCTTC. It codes for CASSVSGGPSGHEQFF.

The chain joins TRBV21-1 to TRBJ2-7. TRBV21-1 is a documented pseudogene. CDR3 length equals 17 residues. This CDR3 reads CASSKDRMGSPQCEQYF. The CDR3 nucleotides read TGTGCCAGCAGCAAAGATAGGATGGGGTCCCCACAGTGCGAGCAGTACTTC.

V and J are TRBV7-8 and TRBJ1-4, with 7 nucleotides matching TRBD1. The V segment lost 1 base and the J segment 8 bases; nucleotides outside the gene matches: 7. In germline, CDR1 is SGHVS, CDR2 FQNEAQ. The CDR3 loop spans 15 amino acids. CDR3 bases: TGTGCCAGCAGCTTAGAGTACAGGGGAGGCGAAAAACTGTTTTTT. It codes for CASSLEYRGGEKLFF.

This rearrangement joins TRBV5-1 to TRBJ1-5, with no clear D. Germline CDR1 is SGHRS and CDR2 is YFSETQ. V was cut by 4 bases and J by 0 bases, with 14 bases left in between. CDR3 size: 16 residues. This CDR3 reads CASSPVAGHSNQPQHF. CDR3 bases: TGCGCCAGCAGCCCCGTGGCGGGCCATAGCAATCAGCCCCAGCATTTT.

The chain joins TRBV13 to TRBJ2-3; 9 bases line up with TRBD2. The CDR3 loop spans 17 amino acids. Per germline, CDR1 PRHDT and CDR2 FYEKMQ (reference sequence). After removal of 5 bases from V and 2 bases from J, the junction contained 11 bases not matched to a gene. This CDR3 reads CASSLSGGTSSTDTQYF. The CDR3 region has the DNA TGTGCCAGCAGCCTCTCGGGCGGGACTAGCTCCACAGATACGCAGTATTTT.

The chain is built from TRBV19 and TRBJ2-6, with D unclear. The germline gives CDR1 LNHDA, CDR2 SQIVND (reference sequence). This CDR3 is built from 16 residues. Trimming shortened V by 2 bases and J by 0 bases, and 8 bases separated the two germline ends. For the CDR3, the DNA is TGTGCCAGTAGTATAACGGCCAGCTCTGGGGCCAACGTCCTGACTTTC. Translation: CASSITASSGANVLTF.

The V call is TRBV4-3, the J call TRBJ2-6; a weak D match, TRBD2 (7 bases). Germline V gene data show CDR1 as LGHNA and CDR2 as YSLEER. The CDR3 spans 19 residues. Between the trimmed V and J ends, which lost 0 bases and 0 bases, there was a span of 15 bases. CDR3 DNA: TGCGCCAGCAGCCAAGATGGAGGGGGGGCCGTCTCTGGGGCCAACGTCCTGACTTTC. Translating it yields CASSQDGGGAVSGANVLTF.

This clone was counted once. The chain carries TRBV6-6 and TRBJ1-5, with D unresolved. V dropped 2 bases and J dropped 3 bases, with 8 bases sitting between them. The germline V gene has CDR1 MNHNY and CDR2 SVGAGI (reference sequence). The CDR3 is 14 residues long. The CDR3 sequence is CASSYAGDNQPQHF. The CDR3 DNA sequence: TGTGCCAGCAGTTACGCCGGAGACAATCAGCCCCAGCATTTT.

This clone showed up just once. The rearrangement joins TRBV5-1 to TRBJ1-3; no clear D. Trimming removed 0 bases at V and 1 base at J, with 8 bases between. Germline-derived CDR1 and CDR2 are SGHRS and YFSETQ. The CDR3 runs to 15 residues. This CDR3 is CASSLEPGSGNTIYF. The CDR3, as DNA: TGCGCCAGCAGCTTGGAACCGGGTTCTGGAAACACCATATATTTT. Together with reference TRBV5-1 and TRBJ1-3, the CDR3 gives the full variable domain: KAGVTQTPRYLIKTRGQQVTLSCSPISGHRSVSWYQQTPGQGLQFLFEYFSETQRNKGNFPGRFSGRQFSNSRSEMNVSTLELGDSALYLCASSLEPGSGNTIYFGEGSWLTVV.

This clone is termed medium-sized. This chain joins TRBV6-5 and TRBJ2-2, with D perhaps TRBD2 (5 bases). V gave up 6 bases and J gave up 4 bases, with 15 bases separating them. The length of the CDR3 is 15 residues. CDR1 and CDR2 (germline): MNHEY, SVGAGI. The CDR3 nucleotides are TGTGCCAGCAGACCCACCGGGATCCCCACCGGGGAGCTGTTTTTT. Translation: CASRPTGIPTGELFF.

V and J are TRBV14 and TRBJ2-7; no reliable D call. V was shortened by 8 bases and J by 4 bases, with 21 bases between the two germline ends. Per germline, CDR1 SGHDN and CDR2 FVKESK. The length of the CDR3 is 15 residues. In nucleotides, the CDR3 is TGTGCCAGCCCGTCTCTAGAGTGGATTTTTTACGAGCAGTACTTC. This codes for CASPSLEWIFYEQYF.

This chain joins TRBV6-5 and TRBJ1-2; D gene ambiguous. Trimming pared 6 bases from V and 7 bases from J, leaving 15 bases between. Germline CDR1 MNHEY, CDR2 SVGAGI. CDR3 length equals 13 residues. CDR3 protein: CASSMDPWGGYTF. As DNA, the CDR3 is TGTGCCAGCAGCATGGACCCGTGGGGTGGCTACACCTTC.

This chain links TRBV30 with TRBJ2-7; D is possibly TRBD2 (6 bases). V lost 2 bases to trimming and J lost 6 bases, with 17 bases between them. CDR3 length: 14 residues. Germline loops: CDR1 GTSNPN, CDR2 SVGIG (reference sequence). The CDR3 region has the DNA TGTGCCTGGAGTACGGGGGAAGGGAGCGGCGAGCAGTACTTC. Its translation: CAWSTGEGSGEQYF.

The chain links TRBV4-1 to TRBJ2-7; D is unresolved. The CDR3 loop spans 14 amino acids. The ends were cut back, 1 base at V and 2 bases at J, with 9 bases in the middle. Germline V gives CDR1 MGHRA, CDR2 YSYEKL. The CDR3 nucleotides are TGCGCCAGCAGCCAAGGTGACATGACCTACGAGCAGTACTTC. Residues: CASSQGDMTYEQYF.

This chain connects TRBV6-5 to TRBJ2-7, with TRBD2 as a possible D gene (5 bases). The CDR3 is 14 amino acids. Trimming took off 5 bases at V and 3 bases at J, with 14 bases between the two ends. CDR1 and CDR2 (germline): MNHEY, SVGAGI. CDR3 loop: CASSPYTRNYEQYF. In DNA form, the CDR3 reads TGTGCCAGCAGTCCCTACACTAGGAACTACGAGCAGTACTTC.

As concerns this clone: Additional DNA sequences in this sample encode the identical CDR3. The chain employs TRBV4-2 and TRBJ2-2; 7 nucleotides agree with TRBD2. Germline values: CDR1 LGHNA, CDR2 YNFKEQ. The CDR3 spans 18 residues. V gave up 0 bases and J gave up 2 bases; unmatched junction bases: 9. CDR3 in DNA: TGTGCCAGCAGCCAAGATCCTTCCGGGGGGTATAACACCGGGGAGCTGTTTTTT. This sequence encodes CASSQDPSGGYNTGELFF.